This TCR beta chain was captured by sequencing in a study of blood T cell repertoires in COVID-19 (dated by TCRdb to between 2020 and 2021). About the investigation overall: Samples covering the acute and convalescent phases of COVID-19 were provided by collaborators in the United States, Italy and Spain. The dataset comprised deeply sampled blood TCRbeta repertoires from subjects exposed to, actively infected with, or recovered from COVID-19. The samples were drawn from the first 160 participants of the ongoing ImmuneRACE study and from 950 to 1,500 subjects provided by 6 global collaborators. The material from the prospective study consisted of cDNA or gDNA derived from T cells, B-cell-depleted T cells, or PBMCs. HLA class I and class II types, where available, came from metadata supplied by the sample provider rather than from assay-based typing. The sample metadata nearly always contained a de-identified subject ID, COVID-19 status, age in years and sex. The repertoires were made available in a free public database intended to serve as a resource for research on the immune response to SARS-CoV-2.

The full study reports these points: The quantity of clinical and demographic metadata differed by source and by participant and was supplied without curation.

The CDR3 has 16 amino acids, counting the end cysteine and phenylalanine. The retained sequence is limited to the CDR3, 48 bases, with the frame set at the first base. For CDR1 and CDR2, the germline V gene lists SGHDT and YYEEEE. The germline ends are 20 bases apart after V is trimmed by 6 bases and J by 1 base. TCRbeta CDR3 regions were amplified from genomic DNA using the immunoSEQ Assay, a bias-controlled multiplex PCR. The authors processed their data as follows. Nucleated cell counts per sample were estimated from amplification of reference gene primers within the assay. To quantify the absolute abundance of each unique TCRbeta CDR3 rearrangement, sequence reads were collapsed and filtered. Productive Simpson clonality was computed per sample as the square root of Simpson's diversity index over productive rearrangements. Held by TCRdb, this immuneACCESS table contains in-frame sequences only and omits some clones. Under half of the omission traces to an unresolved V gene where checked; the cause of the rest is unknown. V and J calls and clone size are copied from that table; D and trimming were computed from the DNA. A total of some 150,000 clones appear in this sample, 76% of them only once. The ten largest clones capture around 4.8% of the sample.

This clone came up once. There is no known antigen for this receptor. Per-nucleotide qualities are absent, and no much larger clonotype sits a single base away. Each collaborating institution followed its own protocols to collect whole blood in K2EDTA tubes. Collaborator samples were shipped for TCRbeta analysis as frozen whole blood, isolated PBMCs, or DNA extracted from either sample type. The specimen was peripheral blood. Here the chain combines TRBV5-6 and TRBJ2-7; TRBD1 is a possible D gene, resting on 6 matching bases. The clonotype was recovered from a woman of 80 years or more with active or convalescent COVID-19. The DNA is TGTGCCAGCACTTCCACGACAGGAGAAAGGTCCTACGAGCAGTACTTC. Protein translation: CASTSTTGERSYEQYF. The CDR3, completed at both ends by the reference TRBV5-6 and TRBJ2-7 genes, gives the full variable domain DAGVTQSPTHLIKTRGQQVTLRCSPKSGHDTVSWYQQALGQGPQFIFQYYEEEERQRGNFPDRFSGHQFPNYSSELNVNALLLGDSALYLCASTSTTGERSYEQYFGPGTRLTVT.